A selection of T cell receptor beta chains follows, all from one sample in a study of T-cell reconstitution after alpha-beta-depleted transplantation in children. TCRdb used MiXCR to reprocess the PCR reads, holding one entry per CDR3 protein. The sample consists of hundreds of thousands of distinct CDR3 sequences, under 9.5% of them appearing once. The material was PBMCs, mostly from graft donor cells, obtained 180 days after TCRalphabeta/CD19-depleted stem cell transplant. The receptors stem from a male patient younger than 18 who had a stem cell transplant for acute lymphoblastic leukemia, so the T cells may come from the graft donor. Each CDR3 is given with its conserved first and last residue. Each record gives: clone size, CDR3 length, J gene, D gene, V gene, CDR3 DNA, CDR3 protein. The D gene is left open where the match is weak. Some rows have no size entry. The others give once, few or many, or a class for an expanded clone.

-,12,TRBJ1-2,-,TRBV25-1,TGTGCCAGCAGTAAGACTAACTATGGCTACACCTTC,CASSKTNYGYTF
many,16,TRBJ2-7,TRBD2,TRBV12-3/TRBV12-4,TGTGCCAGCAGTCCTAAGACTAGCGGGCATTCCTACGAGCAGTACTTC,CASSPKTSGHSYEQYF
many,13,TRBJ2-7,TRBD1,TRBV6-6,TGTGCCAGCAGTTCCGGGACAGAATACGAGCAGTACTTC,CASSSGTEYEQYF
many,14,TRBJ1-5,-,TRBV18,TGTGCCAGCTCACCCGACAGTAGCAATCAGCCCCAGCATTTT,CASSPDSSNQPQHF
many,10,TRBJ2-7,-,TRBV29-1,TGCAGCGTGCTGCGGGACGAGCAGTACTTC,CSVLRDEQYF
many,15,TRBJ2-2,-,TRBV27,TGTGCCAGCAGCTTTCAAGGGTCCGGCACCGGGGAGCTGTTTTTT,CASSFQGSGTGELFF
-,11,TRBJ1-1,-,TRBV14,TGTGCCAGCAGCCAGGCCGATGAAGCTTTCTTT,CASSQADEAFF
many,14,TRBJ2-1,TRBD1,TRBV27,TGTGCCAGCAGTTTCGGGACAGCTTACAATGAGCAGTTCTTC,CASSFGTAYNEQFF
many,12,TRBJ2-6,-,TRBV28,TGTGCCAGCAATTCGGGGGCCAACGTCCTGACTTTC,CASNSGANVLTF
many,13,TRBJ1-5,-,TRBV5-1,TGCGCCAGCAGCTTGGGAGAGAATCAGCCCCAGCATTTT,CASSLGENQPQHF
many,15,TRBJ2-1,-,TRBV20-1,TGCAGTGCTAGTACCCAGACCTGGGGAGGCAATGAGCAGTTCTTC,CSASTQTWGGNEQFF
few,14,TRBJ1-1,-,TRBV5-1,TGCGCCAGCAGCTCCGGGGGAGGGAACACTGAAGCTTTCTTT,CASSSGGGNTEAFF
many,13,TRBJ1-1,-,TRBV28,TGTGCCAGCACCTCACTCCGGGACACTGAAGCTTTCTTT,CASTSLRDTEAFF
many,13,TRBJ2-3,-,TRBV20-1,TGCAGTGCGGGCCGGACTATCCCAGATACGCAGTATTTT,CSAGRTIPDTQYF
many,15,TRBJ2-7,-,TRBV11-2,TGTGCCAGCAGCCCGAGGGACGGCAGCTCCTACGAGCAGTACTTC,CASSPRDGSSYEQYF
many,14,TRBJ1-1,-,TRBV27,TGTGCCAGCAGTTCCGCGGGGCGGGGGACTGAAGCTTTCTTT,CASSSAGRGTEAFF
many,18,TRBJ2-2,-,TRBV4-2,TGTGCCAGCAGCCAAGATATCCGGACACGCTATTACACCGGGGAGCTGTTTTTT,CASSQDIRTRYYTGELFF
many,15,TRBJ2-2,TRBD2,TRBV7-9,TGTCCCAGCAGCTTAGCGGGAGCGGGCACCGGGGAGCTGTTTTTT,CPSSLAGAGTGELFF
many,13,TRBJ1-1,-,TRBV7-6,TGTGCCAGCAGCTTTGAACCGAACACTGAAGCTTTCTTT,CASSFEPNTEAFF
many,15,TRBJ2-6,-,TRBV4-3,TGCGCCAGCAGCCAGAGGGGACTTGGGGCCAACGTCCTGACTTTC,CASSQRGLGANVLTF
many,13,TRBJ1-1,-,TRBV20-1,TGCAGTGCTAGCCAGGGAGGGTACACTGAAGCTTTCTTT,CSASQGGYTEAFF
many,16,TRBJ2-2,TRBD2,TRBV4-2,TGTGCCAGCAGCCAGTTAGCGGGAGCTTCCACCGGGGAGCTGTTTTTT,CASSQLAGASTGELFF
many,15,TRBJ2-2,TRBD2,TRBV18,TGTGCCAGCTCACCCCAGCGGGAGAGGAACGGGGAGCTGTTTTTT,CASSPQRERNGELFF
many,16,TRBJ2-7,TRBD2,TRBV28,TGTGCCAGCAGTCCCCAGGGACTAGCGGGACTTTACGAGCAGTACTTC,CASSPQGLAGLYEQYF
many,14,TRBJ2-5,-,TRBV3-1,TGTGCCAGCAGCCGGAGGGGGCTTGGTGAGACCCAGTACTTC,CASSRRGLGETQYF
few,13,TRBJ2-1,TRBD2,TRBV12-3/TRBV12-4,TGTGCCAGCAGTCCGGGGGGGGCAGGTGAGCAGTTCTTC,CASSPGGAGEQFF
-,14,TRBJ2-7,TRBD1,TRBV19,TGTGCCAGTAGTCCCGGGACAGGGGTCGGCGAGCAGTACTTC,CASSPGTGVGEQYF
many,13,TRBJ2-7,TRBD1,TRBV29-1,TGCAGCGTTGAAGTGGACAGGGACTACGAGCAGTACTTC,CSVEVDRDYEQYF
many,16,TRBJ2-2,-,TRBV20-1,TGCAGTGCTAGAGATCATCTAGCGCCGAACACCGGGGAGCTGTTTTTT,CSARDHLAPNTGELFF
many,14,TRBJ1-6,-,TRBV20-1,TGCAGTGCTAGAGACCAGGGGAGTTCTTCACCCCTCCACTTT,CSARDQGSSSPLHF
many,15,TRBJ2-1,TRBD1,TRBV3-1,TGTGCCAGCAGCCAGGGGACAGGGTTTTACAATGAGCAGTTCTTC,CASSQGTGFYNEQFF
many,14,TRBJ2-7,-,TRBV12-3/TRBV12-4,TGTGCCAGCAGTTTGCGCCCAAACTCCTACGAGCAGTACTTC,CASSLRPNSYEQYF
many,16,TRBJ2-3,-,TRBV20-1,TGCAGTGCTAGAGATGGAAGGGACACCCGCACAGATACGCAGTATTTT,CSARDGRDTRTDTQYF
many,15,TRBJ2-3,TRBD2,TRBV28,TGTGCCAGCACCAAGACTAGCGGGAGACGGGATACGCAGTATTTT,CASTKTSGRRDTQYF
many,14,TRBJ2-7,-,TRBV18,TGTGCCAGCTCACCACCCGGAGGGGCCGGCGAGCAGTACTTC,CASSPPGGAGEQYF
-,18,TRBJ2-6,-,TRBV10-3,TGTACCATCAGTAAAAGACTCACGGGGACCTCTGGGGCCAACGTCCTGACTTTC,CTISKRLTGTSGANVLTF
many,16,TRBJ2-7,TRBD1,TRBV5-1,TGCGCCAGCAGCTTGGCCGGGGACAGCCTCCTATACGAGCAGTACTTC,CASSLAGDSLLYEQYF
few,18,TRBJ2-1,TRBD1,TRBV24-1,TGTGCCACCAGTGATTTGCATGGTGGACAGGGGGGGAGCAATGAGCAGTTCTTC,CATSDLHGGQGGSNEQFF